The 30 T cell receptor beta chains in this list originate from one sample, sequenced in a study of cytomegalovirus exposure and HLA in healthy donors. In the PCR, 60 Vbeta and 13 Jbeta primers were used. Clones were sequenced by immunoSEQ multiplex PCR, and TCRdb holds only the in-frame ones, with some missing. The repertoire holds about 160,000 clones, with around 80% as singletons. The material sequenced was PBMCs. These receptors were taken from a woman aged 45-65 years in good health and CMV-seropositive.

This clone appeared once. This chain links TRBV7-6 with TRBJ2-2; D may be TRBD2 (7 bases). Germline assignment: CDR1 SGHVS and CDR2 FNYEAQ. V lost 5 bases, J lost 6 bases, and 13 bases lay in between. This CDR3 has 14 residues. CDR3 in amino acids: CASSRSGGPGELFF. The CDR3 region has the DNA TGTGCCAGCAGCCGCTCGGGGGGCCCCGGGGAGCTGTTTTTT.

V usage is TRBV6-5 and J usage is TRBJ1-2, with D hard to call. CDR3 size: 12 residues. The V gene's germline CDR1 is MNHEY and CDR2 SVGAGI. Trimming took 7 bases from V and 3 from J, leaving 9 bases between them. Written as DNA, the CDR3 is TGTGCCAGCAAAAATTATGACTATGGCTACACCTTC. Translating gives CASKNYDYGYTF.

J is TRBJ2-5 and V is TRBV7-2; tentative D call: TRBD2 (6 bases). V lost 8 bases and J lost 2, with 15 bases in between. The germline gives CDR1 SGHTA, CDR2 FQGNSA. The CDR3 length is 14 residues. CDR3 DNA: TGTGCCAGCGGTCAAAGGACTATTCAAGAGACCCAGTACTTC. Its translation: CASGQRTIQETQYF. Supplemented by reference TRBV7-2 and TRBJ2-5, the full variable domain reads GAGVSQSPSNKVTEKGKDVELRCDPISGHTALYWYRQSLGQGLEFLIYFQGNSAPDKSGLPSDRFSAERTGGSVSTLTIQRTQQEDSAVYLCASGQRTIQETQYFGPGTRLLVL.

CDR3 residues: CAWRRPRTGDKNIQYF. The DNA for the CDR3 is TGTGCCTGGAGACGCCCCCGGACAGGGGACAAAAACATTCAGTACTTC. This sequence joins TRBV30 and TRBJ2-4; TRBD1 matches at 9 bases. The CDR3 covers 16 residues. Germline values: CDR1 GTSNPN, CDR2 SVGIG (reference sequence). V shed 3 bases and J 3 bases; nucleotides not matched to a gene: 9.

V gene TRBV15 combines with J gene TRBJ1-5, with D possibly matching TRBD1 (5 bases). Deletions cut 1 base from V and 3 bases from J, with 7 bases between. Germline CDR1 LNHNV, CDR2 YYDKDF (reference sequence). The CDR3 loop spans 14 amino acids. In DNA form, the CDR3 reads TGTGCCACCAGCAGAGGACAGCCCAATCAGCCCCAGCATTTT. Its translation is CATSRGQPNQPQHF.

The chain recombines TRBV7-6 with TRBJ2-3; 7 positions match TRBD2. The CDR3 spans 15 residues. J lost 5 bases, V lost 3 bases, and 8 bases had no gene match. The germline gives CDR1 SGHVS, CDR2 FNYEAQ. This CDR3 reads CASSFGGGSEDTQYF. CDR3 nucleotide sequence: TGTGCCAGCAGCTTTGGGGGGGGTTCTGAAGATACGCAGTATTTT.

The J gene is TRBJ2-7, the V gene TRBV5-4, with D unresolved. The CDR3 length is 11 residues. With 1 base removed from V and 5 bases from J, the gap between germline ends came to 4 bases. Germline V gene data show CDR1 as SGHNT and CDR2 as YYREEE (reference sequence). In DNA form, the CDR3 reads TGTGCCAGCAGCTTGAATAACGAGCAGTACTTC. It is translated as CASSLNNEQYF.

The rearrangement uses TRBV9 and TRBJ2-3; 7 nucleotides align to TRBD1. CDR1 and CDR2 (germline): SGDLS, YYNGEE. V shed 4 bases and J 6 bases; nucleotides not matched to a gene: 5. The CDR3 sequence is 13 residues long. The chain's CDR3 is CASSLTTGDTQYF. The CDR3, as DNA: TGTGCCAGCAGCTTAACGACAGGGGATACGCAGTATTTT. Filled out from reference TRBV9 and TRBJ2-3, the complete variable domain reads DSGVTQTPKHLITATGQRVTLRCSPRSGDLSVYWYQQSLDQGLQFLIQYYNGEERAKGNILERFSAQQFPDLHSELNLSSLELGDSALYFCASSLTTGDTQYFGPGTRLTVL.

The chain uses TRBV7-9 and TRBJ2-7, with D maybe TRBD1 (6 bases). V lost 1 base to trimming and J lost 4 bases, with 8 bases between them. The CDR3 length is 13 residues. The germline CDR1 and CDR2 sequences are SEHNR and FQNEAQ (reference sequence). The CDR3 nucleotides read TGTGCCAGCAGCTTAGGACAGGAGTACGAGCAGTACTTC. Protein product: CASSLGQEYEQYF.

The rearrangement joins TRBV5-1 to TRBJ1-6, with D perhaps TRBD1 (5 bases). Germline assignment: CDR1 SGHRS and CDR2 YFSETQ. This CDR3 has 14 residues. With 5 bases removed from V and 6 bases from J, the gap between germline ends came to 12 bases. The CDR3 DNA reads as TGCGCCAGCAGGGGGGGGTTAAGTAATTCACCCCTCCACTTT. Protein: CASRGGLSNSPLHF. Complete variable domain (other parts from reference TRBV5-1 and TRBJ1-6): KAGVTQTPRYLIKTRGQQVTLSCSPISGHRSVSWYQQTPGQGLQFLFEYFSETQRNKGNFPGRFSGRQFSNSRSEMNVSTLELGDSALYLCASRGGLSNSPLHFGNGTRLTVT.

V is TRBV10-3 and J is TRBJ2-6; a weak D match, TRBD1 (5 bases). Trimming shortened V by 10 bases and J by 0 bases, and 16 bases separated the two germline ends. The length of the CDR3 is 16 residues. Germline V CDR1 and CDR2: ENHRY, SYGVKD. DNA for the CDR3: TGTGCCACTCTGGGTGGGGCCCTCTCTGGGGCCAACGTCCTGACTTTC. Translation gives CATLGGALSGANVLTF.

The chain employs TRBV4-3 and TRBJ2-2; D remains ambiguous. With 1 base removed from V and 2 bases from J, the gap between germline ends came to 11 bases. Germline-derived CDR1 and CDR2 are LGHNA and YSLEER. The CDR3 contains 16 residues. The DNA for the CDR3 is TGCGCCAGCAGCCAAGTCACGGAGCGTAACACCGGGGAGCTGTTTTTT. Encoded protein: CASSQVTERNTGELFF.

J is TRBJ2-7 and V is TRBV27; 7 bases match TRBD1. The V segment lost 7 bases and the J segment 3 bases; nucleotides outside the gene matches: 6. This CDR3 region has 13 residues. Germline V gene data show CDR1 as MNHEY and CDR2 as SMNVEV (reference sequence). The CDR3 loop is CASKGRGIYEQYF. Here the CDR3 DNA reads TGTGCCAGCAAGGGCAGGGGGATCTACGAGCAGTACTTC.

This clone was seen a handful of times. The chain's CDR3 is CASSLRGTDEAFF. Written as DNA, the CDR3 is TGTGCCAGCAGTTTACGGGGGACAGATGAAGCTTTCTTT. The V call is TRBV27, the J call TRBJ1-1; 7 nucleotides match TRBD1. CDR3 length equals 13 residues. The germline gives CDR1 MNHEY, CDR2 SMNVEV (reference sequence). V shed 2 bases, J shed 7 bases, and the junction held 4 bases outside the gene matches.

V is TRBV7-9 and J is TRBJ2-1; 7 nucleotides align to TRBD1. The length of the CDR3 is 15 residues. The germline CDR1 and CDR2 sequences are SEHNR and FQNEAQ (reference sequence). Trimming at V came to 3 bases and at J to 9 bases, leaving 11 bases not matched to a gene. The CDR3 DNA reads TGTGCCAGCAGCTTCGGGGACAGCTGGGCGAGTGAGCAGTTCTTC. This encodes CASSFGDSWASEQFF.

This clone came up once. The chain combines TRBV5-1 with TRBJ2-1; D remains unclear. Germline V lookup: CDR1 SGHRS, CDR2 YFSETQ. The CDR3 length is 16 residues. V lost 0 bases and J lost 0, with 10 bases in between. CDR3 DNA sequence: TGCGCCAGCAGCTTGGGCGCCTCGAGCTCCTACAATGAGCAGTTCTTC. It encodes CASSLGASSSYNEQFF.

This sequence joins TRBV7-2 and TRBJ1-2; 8 bases match TRBD1. This CDR3 region has 16 residues. V was pared by 1 base and J by 7 bases, with 11 bases of the junction left unmatched. Germline loops: CDR1 SGHTA, CDR2 FQGNSA. In DNA form, the CDR3 reads TGTGCCAGCAGCTTAGTCGGAGCAGGGGGCGGCGGTGGCTACACCTTC. Protein: CASSLVGAGGGGGYTF.

The chain has TRBV5-1 and TRBJ2-3; 7 bases align to TRBD2. The CDR3 runs 17 residues. V gave up 0 bases and J gave up 1 base; unmatched junction bases: 8. The germline V gene has CDR1 SGHRS and CDR2 YFSETQ. CDR3 nucleotide sequence: TGCGCCAGCAGCTTGGACCCGGGGGGTTCAGGCACAGATACGCAGTATTTT. This codes for CASSLDPGGSGTDTQYF.

The chain combines TRBV30 with TRBJ1-3; D remains ambiguous. This CDR3 is 13 amino acids long. Germline V gives CDR1 GTSNPN, CDR2 SVGIG (reference sequence). The ends were cut back, 5 bases at V and 0 bases at J, with 8 bases in the middle. For the CDR3, the DNA is TGTGCCTGGTCAGTAAGCTCTGGAAACACCATATATTTT. Translated, it gives CAWSVSSGNTIYF.

The chain is built from TRBV7-9 and TRBJ2-5; 11 bases are shared with TRBD2. The V gene end was trimmed by 5 bases and the J gene end by 1 base; junction bases not matched to a gene: 6. The CDR3 has 16 amino acids. Germline V gene sequence: CDR1 SEHNR, CDR2 FQNEAQ (reference sequence). CDR3 in amino acids: CASSIIAGGLQETQYF. CDR3 DNA: TGTGCCAGCAGCATTATAGCGGGGGGGCTCCAAGAGACCCAGTACTTC.

V gene TRBV29-1 combines with J gene TRBJ1-1; no clear D gene. CDR3 length: 13 amino acids. Trimming shortened V by 5 bases and J by 6 bases, and 16 bases separated the two germline ends. Germline V CDR1 and CDR2: SQVTM, ANQGSEA. CDR3 region: CSVYLLSRPEAFF. CDR3 bases: TGCAGCGTTTACTTATTGTCGAGGCCTGAAGCTTTCTTT. Drawing the rest from reference TRBV29-1 and TRBJ1-1, the complete variable domain is SAVISQKPSRDICQRGTSLTIQCQVDSQVTMMFWYRQQPGQSLTLIATANQGSEATYESGFVIDKFPISRPNLTFSTLTVSNMSPEDSSIYLCSVYLLSRPEAFFGQGTRLTVV.

This chain links TRBV29-1 with TRBJ2-1, with 7 bases fitting TRBD1. This CDR3 region has 15 residues. Germline trimming cut 5 bases from V and 8 bases from J; bases unmatched to any gene: 15. Germline values: CDR1 SQVTM, CDR2 ANQGSEA. For the CDR3, the DNA is TGCAGCGTTCTTTCTAGGCAGGGGGTAATGGATGAGCAGTTCTTC. This gives the protein CSVLSRQGVMDEQFF.

The J gene is TRBJ1-2, the V gene TRBV28, with unresolved D. The CDR3 is 11 amino acids. V was shortened by 2 bases and J by 12 bases, with 10 bases between the two germline ends. Germline values: CDR1 MDHEN, CDR2 SYDVKM. CDR3 bases: TGTGCCAGCAGTTTACGGGATGGGAACACCTTC. As protein: CASSLRDGNTF.

V and J are TRBV11-2 and TRBJ2-7; possibly TRBD1 for D (5 bases). V was shortened by 6 bases and J by 2 bases, with 8 bases between the two germline ends. The CDR3 spans 12 residues. Germline V gene data show CDR1 as SGHAT and CDR2 as FQNNGV. The DNA of the CDR3 is TGTGCCAGCAGTCACAGGACCTACGAGCAGTACTTC. Translated: CASSHRTYEQYF.

The V gene is TRBV28, the J gene TRBJ1-1, with TRBD1 matching 7 bases. Germline V gene sequence: CDR1 MDHEN, CDR2 SYDVKM. The CDR3 consists of 14 residues. V gave up 6 bases and J gave up 4 bases; unmatched junction bases: 8. The CDR3 bases are TGTGCCAGCAGGCCCCCGGACAGGAGCACTGAAGCTTTCTTT. It codes for CASRPPDRSTEAFF.

This chain joins TRBV28 and TRBJ1-4; 7 bases match TRBD1. The CDR3 consists of 16 residues. Looked up from germline, CDR1 is MDHEN and CDR2 is SYDVKM. With 3 bases clipped from V and 3 bases from J, the junction kept 7 bases outside the gene matches. CDR3 sequence reads: CASSFLERGPNEKLFF. CDR3 DNA sequence: TGTGCCAGCAGTTTCCTTGAAAGGGGGCCTAATGAAAAACTGTTTTTT.

The chain is built from TRBV6-1 and TRBJ1-3; weak D call: TRBD1 (6 bases). This CDR3 is 14 amino acids long. Germline CDR1 and CDR2: MNHNS and SASEGT. The V gene lost 6 bases and the J gene lost 2 bases, with 11 bases spanning the gap. CDR3 coding DNA: TGTGCCAGCAGCGATACAGGGACTGGAAACACCATATATTTT. Its translation is CASSDTGTGNTIYF.

The chain joins TRBV28 to TRBJ1-1; D is unresolved. This CDR3 region has 11 residues. V was pared by 7 bases and J by 1 base, with 4 bases between. The germline V gene encodes CDR1 MDHEN and CDR2 SYDVKM. The CDR3 here is CASIWNTEAFF. Written as DNA, the CDR3 is TGTGCCAGCATCTGGAACACTGAAGCTTTCTTT.

The genes are TRBV5-4 and TRBJ2-1; D is perhaps TRBD2 (6 bases). The germline V gene has CDR1 SGHNT and CDR2 YYREEE (reference sequence). The CDR3 spans 15 residues. V lost 4 bases to trimming and J lost 5 bases, with 16 bases between them. The CDR3 region has the DNA TGTGCCAGCAGCAGTTCGGGAGTTCGCAACAATGAGCAGTTCTTC. Its translation: CASSSSGVRNNEQFF.

V usage is TRBV25-1 and J usage is TRBJ1-4; TRBD1 is a possible D gene (6 bases). CDR1 is MGHDK and CDR2 is SYGVNS in the germline V gene. Trimming cost V 7 bases and J 8 bases, with 11 bases left between them. The length of the CDR3 is 12 residues. In nucleotides, the CDR3 is TGTGCCAGCAATAGGGGGAGAGAAAAACTGTTTTTT. This gives the protein CASNRGREKLFF.